Given below is one T cell receptor beta chain in context. This entry belongs to a study of blood T cell repertoires in COVID-19. The authors' processing: Using reference gene primer amplification, nucleated cell counts were estimated. Libraries were prepared by immunoSEQ multiplex PCR; TCRdb keeps only in-frame clonotypes and omits some of them. V and J calls and clone size are copied from that table; D and trimming were computed from the DNA. The repertoire has roughly 200,000 clones, about three quarters of them found once; the top ten carry about 11%. This CDR3 contains 15 residues. Trimming removed 0 bases at V and 5 bases at J, with 10 bases between. Germline-derived CDR1 and CDR2 are SNHLY and FYNNEI.

This chain uses TRBV2 with TRBJ1-4; D uncertain. Material: peripheral blood. The TCR comes from a woman of 80 years or more with COVID-19, enrolled during active disease. DNA of the CDR3: TGTGCCAGCAGTGAAGCAGAACAACACAATGAAAAACTGTTTTTT. Its translation is CASSEAEQHNEKLFF.